This T cell receptor (beta chain) was captured by sequencing in a study of OX40 agonist ivuxolimab in advanced cancers. Across the study: Patients undergoing dose escalation presented with hepatocellular carcinoma, melanoma, renal cell or head and neck cancer. A partial response was reached by three patients: one with hepatocellular carcinoma and two with cutaneous melanoma.

The CDR3 extends over 10 amino acids. Trimming took 11 bases from V and 3 from J, leaving 7 bases between them. Germline-derived CDR1 and CDR2 are SNHLY and FYNNEI. Study-wide findings and caveats: Within 6 weeks, CD4+ and CD8+ blood T cells expanded clonally at 0.1 to 3.0 mg/kg. Compared with CD4+, CD8+ T cells on average had more expanded clones.

Remarks on this clone: Its antigen is not known.

Profiling relied on immunoSEQ multiplex PCR, and the TCRdb table lists in-frame clones only, not all of them. Altogether some 41,000 clones are present, approximately 81% being singletons, with the ten largest covering about 16%. The chain couples TRBV2 to TRBJ1-1; D might be TRBD1 (5 bases). This TCR was sampled from an adult with an advanced solid tumor such as melanoma, head and neck, liver or kidney cancer. The sample was CD4+ or CD8+ T cells sorted from blood, taken in a trial of the OX40 agonist ivuxolimab. In nucleotides, the CDR3 is TGTGCCGTCAGGGACACTGAAGCTTTCTTT. Translated: CAVRDTEAFF.